Described below is a single TCR beta chain sequence and its context. The sample comes from a study of blood T cell repertoires in COVID-19. Overall study context: In each case, the material was cDNA or gDNA derived from T cells, B-cell-depleted T cells, or PBMCs.

Original data processing: Reference gene primer amplification yielded estimated nucleated cell counts. Assay used: immunoSEQ multiplex PCR; TCRdb lists only in-frame clones, some missing. That table furnishes V, J and clone size, whereas the DNA furnished D and trimming. The sample consists of 95,000 to 150,000 clones, 87% of them appearing once. Germline V gene sequence: CDR1 MNHEY, CDR2 SVGAGI. V lost 6 bases and J lost 5; bases outside the gene matches: 10. The CDR3 has 15 residues. Sequencing input: peripheral blood. This receptor was identified in a woman aged 70-85 years with acute or convalescent COVID-19. The V call is TRBV6-5, the J call TRBJ1-2, with 9 bases identical to TRBD1. The CDR3 nucleotides read TGTGCCAGCAGAGATCCCGGGACAGGGAAATATGGCTACACCTTC. It translates to CASRDPGTGKYGYTF.